The rows below give T cell receptor beta chains drawn from one sample of a study of blood T cell repertoires in COVID-19. Repertoires were generated with immunoSEQ multiplex PCR, while TCRdb's copy carries only in-frame clones and drops some. The sample has 350,000 to 450,000 clones, less than 90% seen once. The source material was PBMCs or T cells enriched from blood (not recorded which). The receptors here all came from a woman between 45 and 65 years old who had recovered from COVID-19. The CDR3 runs from the conserved cysteine through the conserved F or W. Each record gives: V gene, J gene, CDR3 protein.

>TRBV5-5|TRBJ1-3
CASSLIGVGSGNTIYF
>TRBV5-1|TRBJ1-6
CASSSEPGPGGSPLHF
>TRBV5-1|TRBJ2-7
CASSLGGTGIYEQYF
>TRBV10-3|TRBJ1-2
CAISGTGVDYGYTF
>TRBV6-5|TRBJ2-3
CASRFLAASPDTQYF
>TRBV2|TRBJ2-7
CASRSGSYEQYF
>TRBV5-4|TRBJ2-2
CASSLPGLATGELFF
>TRBV30|TRBJ2-7
CAGAGTGGVYEQYF
>TRBV7-3|TRBJ2-2
CASSLLRNTGELFF
>TRBV7-2|TRBJ2-5
CASSWGQGETQYF
>TRBV5-1|TRBJ2-7
CASSLGLADSYEQYF
>TRBV29-1|TRBJ2-7
CSVDASGGIGEQYF
>TRBV2|TRBJ1-5
CASTIIGDSNQPQHF
>TRBV7-2|TRBJ1-5
CASSLGGGRGFQPQHF
>TRBV24-1|TRBJ2-2
CATSDFAGPGTGELFF